The text below deals with one TCR beta chain. The sample comes from a study of blood T cell repertoires in COVID-19. Study-level information: The United States, Italy and Spain supplied acute and convalescent COVID-19 samples. PBMCs, B-cell-depleted T cells, or T cells were the source of the cDNA or gDNA that made up the material.

The CDR3 covers 16 residues. Trimming at V came to 4 bases and at J to 0 bases, leaving 9 bases not matched to a gene. Germline CDR1 SGHTA, CDR2 FQGNSA. In the original workflow: Estimation of nucleated cell counts was performed using reference gene primer amplification. Some clones are missing from TCRdb's copy, which holds only in-frame ones; the method was immunoSEQ multiplex PCR. That table gives V, J and clone size, and the DNA gave D and trimming. The sample lists approximately 50,000 clones; 75% to 95% were seen once. This chain uses TRBV7-2 with TRBJ2-7; TRBD1 matches 7 bases. Sequenced: peripheral blood. This TCR came from a man aged 50 to 60 with active COVID-19. The CDR3 protein is CASSSFPWDSSYEQYF. The CDR3 DNA is TGTGCCAGCAGCTCCTTCCCGTGGGACAGCTCCTACGAGCAGTACTTC.